The TCR beta chain under discussion was sequenced for a study of spatial heterogeneity in lung cancer. Study-wide context: Alpha-chain sequences were consistently detected less often than beta-chain sequences.

This clonotype was seen ten or more times. Deletions cut 1 base from V and 4 bases from J, with 14 bases between. Germline V gene lookup returns CDR1 DFQATT and CDR2 SNEGSKA (reference sequence). The CDR3 loop spans 15 amino acids. Time point of the sample: sample taken at primary tumor resection. The sequenced material consisted of unsorted whole RNA from tumor, nontumor lung or frozen PBMC. TCRdb analysed the 5' RACE reads with MiXCR anew, one entry per CDR3 protein. The sample records tens of thousands of distinct CDR3 sequences, approximately 5.7% being singletons. The sequencing here drew on PBMCs, taken at surgery. The TCR was taken from a male donor with early-stage non-small cell lung cancer. V is TRBV20-1 and J is TRBJ1-5, with D maybe TRBD1 (6 bases). The CDR3 nucleotides read TGCAGTGCTAGAGGAGAAAGGGGGTTTAATCAGCCCCAGCATTTT. Translating it yields CSARGERGFNQPQHF.